One sample yielded the 5 T cell receptor beta chains listed below, sequenced in a study of shared T cell receptors in the human thymus. The table came from immunoSEQ multiplex PCR; TCRdb's copy has only in-frame clones and leaves some out. The sample yields 500,000 to 750,000 clones, 70% to 90% seen once. This sample also appeared in a second study, on human thymus T cells.

Sequencing was carried out using thymocytes. The receptors were sampled from a boy in the first two years of life with a congenital heart defect.

This chain connects TRBV5-6 to TRBJ2-4; D gene ambiguous. V lost 1 base, J lost 3 bases, and 11 bases lay in between. The CDR3 has 15 residues. Germline CDR1 reads SGHDT; CDR2 reads YYEEEE. The CDR3 here is CASSLMSRFKNIQYF. The CDR3 DNA reads TGTGCCAGCAGCTTGATGAGCAGGTTCAAAAACATTCAGTACTTC.

V is TRBV13 and J is TRBJ2-3; D is unresolved. The germline V gene has CDR1 PRHDT and CDR2 FYEKMQ (reference sequence). The V end lost 1 base, the J end lost 2 bases, and 4 bases lay between the germline ends. The CDR3 runs 13 residues. The CDR3 coding sequence is TGTGCCAGCAGCTTAGCCAACACAGATACGCAGTATTTT. Its protein is CASSLANTDTQYF.

CDR3 DNA: TGTGCCAGCAGCCAAGTTTGGTCTTCACGGACAGTCAACCCCGGGGAGCTGTTTTTT. This translates into CASSQVWSSRTVNPGELFF. This chain uses TRBV4-2 with TRBJ2-2; weak D call: TRBD1 (6 bases). CDR3 length equals 19 residues. The germline CDR1 and CDR2 sequences are LGHNA and YNFKEQ. Deletions cut 1 base from V and 6 bases from J, with 24 bases between.

This chain connects TRBV30 to TRBJ2-5, with 11 bases aligning to TRBD2. The V segment lost 5 bases and the J segment 5 bases; nucleotides outside the gene matches: 7. Germline loops: CDR1 GTSNPN, CDR2 SVGIG (reference sequence). There are 14 residues in the CDR3. The CDR3 coding sequence is TGTGCCTGGGATAGCGGGAGGGCCGGGGAGACCCAGTACTTC. Translation gives CAWDSGRAGETQYF.

J is TRBJ1-2 and V is TRBV5-1; maybe TRBD1 (6 bases). Germline V CDR1 and CDR2: SGHRS, YFSETQ. The CDR3 runs to 15 residues. Trimming shortened V by 0 bases and J by 5 bases, and 14 bases separated the two germline ends. The CDR3 loop reads CASSLVLTRGYGYTF. In DNA, the CDR3 is TGCGCCAGCAGCTTGGTACTGACCAGGGGATATGGCTACACCTTC.